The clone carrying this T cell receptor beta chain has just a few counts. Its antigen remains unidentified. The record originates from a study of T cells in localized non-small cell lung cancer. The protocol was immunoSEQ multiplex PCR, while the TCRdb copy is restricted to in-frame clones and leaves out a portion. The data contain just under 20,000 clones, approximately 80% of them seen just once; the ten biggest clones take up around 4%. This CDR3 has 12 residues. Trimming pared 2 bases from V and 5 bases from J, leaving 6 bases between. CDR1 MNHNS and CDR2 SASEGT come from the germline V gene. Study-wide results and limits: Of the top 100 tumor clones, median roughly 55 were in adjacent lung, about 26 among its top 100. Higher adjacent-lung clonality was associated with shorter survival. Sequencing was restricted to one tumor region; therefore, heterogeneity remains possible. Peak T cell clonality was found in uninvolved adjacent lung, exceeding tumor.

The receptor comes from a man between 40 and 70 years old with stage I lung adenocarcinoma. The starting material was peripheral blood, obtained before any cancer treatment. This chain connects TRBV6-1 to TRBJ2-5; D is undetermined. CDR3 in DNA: TGTGCCAGCAGTGAACGGGCTGAGACCCAGTACTTC. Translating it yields CASSERAETQYF.